These T cell receptor beta chains were read from a single sample in a study of technical replicates of blood from a few donors. Libraries were prepared by immunoSEQ multiplex PCR; TCRdb keeps only in-frame clonotypes and omits some of them. The sample holds around 68,000 clones, 95% to 97% seen once. Sequenced material: T cells isolated from PBMCs. Every receptor here comes from a human donor in good health. Both conserved end residues are part of each CDR3. The D gene is left open where the match is weak. A row's size may be missing; if present it is once, few, many or a size class.

V	size	J	D	DNA	CDR3
TRBV6-5	.	TRBJ1-5	.	TGTGCCAGCAGCCGCAGGGCCCATAGCAATCAGCCCCAGCATTTT	CASSRRAHSNQPQHF
TRBV2	once	TRBJ2-3	TRBD2	TGTGCCCCTGAGCGACTAGCGGGAGTGGTCTCCCCAGATACGCAGTATTTT	CAPERLAGVVSPDTQYF
TRBV9	few	TRBJ2-1	TRBD2	TGTGCCAGCAGCGGTATGGGACTAGCGGGAGAGGAGCAGTTCTTC	CASSGMGLAGEEQFF
TRBV10-3	.	TRBJ2-3	TRBD1	TGTGCCGCCAGGGGGAGAAGCACAGATACGCAGTATTTT	CAARGRSTDTQYF
TRBV27	.	TRBJ1-2	TRBD1	TGTGCCAGCAGTTTAAGGGGGGACAGGGTAGTTAAAGGCTACACCTTC	CASSLRGDRVVKGYTF
TRBV6-5	.	TRBJ1-1	.	TGTGCCAGCAGTTACGGGCCTCGGCCCGACACTGAAGCTTTCTTT	CASSYGPRPDTEAFF
TRBV9	.	TRBJ2-7	.	TGTGCCAGCAGCATACAGGGTGACGACGAGCAGTACTTC	CASSIQGDDEQYF
TRBV6-1	.	TRBJ2-5	.	TGTGCCAGCAGCTCGTACAACCAAGAGACCCAGTACTTC	CASSSYNQETQYF
TRBV30	.	TRBJ2-3	.	TGTGTCGGCGGGGTACCCAATACGCAGTATTTT	CVGGVPNTQYF
TRBV6-5	.	TRBJ2-1	.	TGTGCCAGCAGTTACTCGGCCAGGGGTTATGAGCAGTTCTTC	CASSYSARGYEQFF
TRBV5-4	.	TRBJ2-7	.	TGTGCCAGCAGCCTGCCTAGGTACAAGACAGCCTCCTACGAGCAGTACTTC	CASSLPRYKTASYEQYF
TRBV29-1	.	TRBJ1-1	.	TGCAGCGTTGTGCGGGGCGCGAACACTGAAGCTTTCTTT	CSVVRGANTEAFF
TRBV7-2	.	TRBJ2-7	TRBD1	TGTGCCAGCAGCTATCTCCGGGACAGGGGCTCCTACGAGCAGTACTTC	CASSYLRDRGSYEQYF
TRBV7-2	.	TRBJ2-7	TRBD2	TGTGCCAGCAGCTCTGGACTAGCGAACTACGAGCAGTACTTC	CASSSGLANYEQYF
TRBV5-1	.	TRBJ2-7	.	TGCGCCAGCAGCCCGCATTTAGCTCTGCCCTTGTACGAGCAGTACTTC	CASSPHLALPLYEQYF
TRBV5-1	.	TRBJ2-7	.	TGCGCCAGCAGCTTGACGGGGTCGACTTACGAGCAGTACTTC	CASSLTGSTYEQYF
TRBV6-1	.	TRBJ1-5	.	TGTGCCAGCAGACAGGACAGAGGTCGGGGTCAGCCCCAGCATTTT	CASRQDRGRGQPQHF
TRBV4-3	.	TRBJ2-7	.	TGCGCCAGCAGCCAAGAAGACGGAATGCCCAGGGAGCAGTACTTC	CASSQEDGMPREQYF
TRBV19	once	TRBJ2-7	.	TGTGCCAGTAGTCCTGGACATTACTACGAGCAGTACTTC	CASSPGHYYEQYF
TRBV2	.	TRBJ1-1	.	TGTGCCAGCAGTGAAGAACAGAACACTGAAGCTTTCTTT	CASSEEQNTEAFF
TRBV23-1	.	TRBJ2-4	.	TGCGCCAGCTGCAAAGCCCAGTACTTC	CASCKAQYF
TRBV11-1	.	TRBJ2-3	TRBD1	TGTGCCAGCAGCCCCCGGGACAGGGACACAGATACGCAGTATTTT	CASSPRDRDTDTQYF
TRBV19	.	TRBJ2-1	TRBD2	TGTGCCAGTAAGAGGTCTAGCGGGTTCTACAATGAGCAGTTCTTC	CASKRSSGFYNEQFF